This entry describes one TCR beta chain. This record belongs to a study of cytomegalovirus exposure and HLA in healthy donors. In the PCR, 60 Vbeta and 13 Jbeta primers were used. Some clones are missing from TCRdb's copy, which holds only in-frame ones; the method was immunoSEQ multiplex PCR. The sample records about 190,000 clones, roughly 75% being singletons. V dropped 1 base and J dropped 5; count of bases not matched to a gene: 7. This CDR3 has 15 residues. Germline CDR1 is SGHRS and CDR2 is YFSETQ. The sample consisted of PBMCs. This TCR derives from a young man in good health and CMV-seropositive. The chain employs TRBV5-1 and TRBJ2-5; TRBD1 matches 8 bases. The DNA of the CDR3 is TGCGCCAGCAGCTTGTCCAGGGGGCGCGGGGAGACCCAGTACTTC. This codes for CASSLSRGRGETQYF.